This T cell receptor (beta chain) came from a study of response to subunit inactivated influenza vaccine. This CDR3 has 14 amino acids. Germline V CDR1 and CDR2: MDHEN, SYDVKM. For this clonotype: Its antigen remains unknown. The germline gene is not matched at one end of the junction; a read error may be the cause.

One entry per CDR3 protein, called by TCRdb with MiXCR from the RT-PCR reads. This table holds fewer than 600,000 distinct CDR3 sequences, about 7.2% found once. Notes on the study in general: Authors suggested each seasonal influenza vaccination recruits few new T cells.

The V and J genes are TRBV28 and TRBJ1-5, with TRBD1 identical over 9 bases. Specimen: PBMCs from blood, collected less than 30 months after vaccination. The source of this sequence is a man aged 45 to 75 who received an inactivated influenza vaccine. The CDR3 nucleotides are TGTGCCATCAGTCCTGGGACAGGGAAGCAGCCCCAGCATTTT. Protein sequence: CAISPGTGKQPQHF.